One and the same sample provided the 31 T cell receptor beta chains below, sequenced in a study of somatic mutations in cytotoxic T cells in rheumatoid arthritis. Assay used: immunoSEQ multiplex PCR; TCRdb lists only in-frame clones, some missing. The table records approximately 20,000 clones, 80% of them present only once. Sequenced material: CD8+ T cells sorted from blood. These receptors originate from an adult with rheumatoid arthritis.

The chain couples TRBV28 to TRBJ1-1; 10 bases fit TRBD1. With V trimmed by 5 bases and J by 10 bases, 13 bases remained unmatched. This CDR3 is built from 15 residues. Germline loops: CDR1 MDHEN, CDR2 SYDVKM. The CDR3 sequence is CASSPGQGGFSAAFF. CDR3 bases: TGTGCCAGCAGTCCCGGACAGGGGGGTTTTTCTGCAGCTTTCTTT.

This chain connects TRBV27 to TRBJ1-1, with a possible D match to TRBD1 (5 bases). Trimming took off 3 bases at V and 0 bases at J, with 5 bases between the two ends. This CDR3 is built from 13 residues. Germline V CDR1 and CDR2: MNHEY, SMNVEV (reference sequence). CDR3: CASSLGLNTEAFF. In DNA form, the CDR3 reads TGTGCCAGCAGTTTGGGGCTGAACACTGAAGCTTTCTTT.

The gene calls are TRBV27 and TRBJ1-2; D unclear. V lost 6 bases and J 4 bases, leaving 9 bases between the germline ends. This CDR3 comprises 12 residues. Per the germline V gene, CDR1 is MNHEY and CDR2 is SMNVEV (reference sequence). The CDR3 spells CASSSGGYGYTF. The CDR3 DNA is TGTGCCAGCAGCTCGGGCGGCTATGGCTACACCTTC.

The CDR3 loop is CASSQAETDGSYNSPLHF. As DNA, the CDR3 is TGTGCCAGCAGCCAAGCTGAAACGGACGGATCCTATAATTCACCCCTCCACTTT. This chain uses TRBV7-6 with TRBJ1-6; D gene uncertain. CDR1 and CDR2 from the germline V gene are SGHVS and FNYEAQ. V shed 5 bases and J shed 1 base, with 18 bases lying between them. The CDR3 length is 18 residues.

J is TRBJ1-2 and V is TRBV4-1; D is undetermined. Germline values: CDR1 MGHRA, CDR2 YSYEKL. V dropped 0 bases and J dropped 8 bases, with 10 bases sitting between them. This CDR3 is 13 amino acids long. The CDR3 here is CASSQDRVGGYTF. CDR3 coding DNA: TGCGCCAGCAGCCAAGATAGAGTGGGAGGCTACACCTTC.

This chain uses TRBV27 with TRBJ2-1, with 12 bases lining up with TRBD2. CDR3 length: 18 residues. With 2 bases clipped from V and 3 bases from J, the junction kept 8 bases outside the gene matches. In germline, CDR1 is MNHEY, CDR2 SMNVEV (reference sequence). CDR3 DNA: TGTGCCAGCAGTTTAATGCTAGCGGGAGGGCTCGGCTACAATGAGCAGTTCTTC. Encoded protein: CASSLMLAGGLGYNEQFF.

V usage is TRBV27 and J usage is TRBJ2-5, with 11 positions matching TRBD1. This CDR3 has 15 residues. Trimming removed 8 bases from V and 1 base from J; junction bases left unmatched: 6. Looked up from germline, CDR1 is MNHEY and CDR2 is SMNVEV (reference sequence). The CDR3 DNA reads TGTGCCAGCTCCGCCGGGACAGGGGGCCAAGAGACCCAGTACTTC. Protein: CASSAGTGGQETQYF.

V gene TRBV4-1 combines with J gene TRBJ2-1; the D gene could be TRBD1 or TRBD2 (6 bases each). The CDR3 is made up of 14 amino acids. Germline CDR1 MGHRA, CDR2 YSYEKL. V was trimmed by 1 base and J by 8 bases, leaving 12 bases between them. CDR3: CASSQGGAVDEQFF. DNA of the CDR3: TGCGCCAGCAGCCAAGGGGGGGCAGTCGATGAGCAGTTCTTC.

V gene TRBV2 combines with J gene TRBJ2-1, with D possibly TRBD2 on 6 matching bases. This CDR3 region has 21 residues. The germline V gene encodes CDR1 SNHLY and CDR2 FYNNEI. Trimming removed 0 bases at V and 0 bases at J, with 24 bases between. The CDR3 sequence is CASSEAPPGSTLTSSYNEQFF. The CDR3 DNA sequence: TGTGCCAGCAGTGAAGCGCCCCCCGGGAGTACCCTAACGAGCTCCTACAATGAGCAGTTCTTC.

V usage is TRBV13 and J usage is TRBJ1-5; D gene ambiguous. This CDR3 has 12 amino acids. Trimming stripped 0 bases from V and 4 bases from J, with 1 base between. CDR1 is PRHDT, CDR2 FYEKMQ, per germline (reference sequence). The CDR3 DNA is TGTGCCAGCAGCTTAGGTAATCAGCCCCAGCATTTT. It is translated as CASSLGNQPQHF.

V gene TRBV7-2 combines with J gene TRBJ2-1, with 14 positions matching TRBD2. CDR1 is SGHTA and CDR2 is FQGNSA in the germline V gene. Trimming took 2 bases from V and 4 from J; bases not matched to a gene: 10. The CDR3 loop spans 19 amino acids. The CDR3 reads CASSLPHSGLAGDYNEQFF. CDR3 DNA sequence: TGTGCCAGCAGCTTACCTCATTCGGGACTAGCGGGAGATTACAATGAGCAGTTCTTC.

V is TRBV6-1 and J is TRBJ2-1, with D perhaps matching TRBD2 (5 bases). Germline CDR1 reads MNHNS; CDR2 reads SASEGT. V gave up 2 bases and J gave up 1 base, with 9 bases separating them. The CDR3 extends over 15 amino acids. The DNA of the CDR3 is TGTGCCAGCAGTGAAACGAGGGTTTCCTACAATGAGCAGTTCTTC. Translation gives CASSETRVSYNEQFF.

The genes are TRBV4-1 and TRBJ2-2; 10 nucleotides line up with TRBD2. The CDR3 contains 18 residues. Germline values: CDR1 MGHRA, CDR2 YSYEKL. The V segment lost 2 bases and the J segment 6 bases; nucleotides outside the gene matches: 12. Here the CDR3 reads CASSQYPAGGDSPGELFF. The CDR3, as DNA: TGCGCCAGCAGCCAATATCCAGCGGGAGGGGATTCTCCCGGGGAGCTGTTTTTT.

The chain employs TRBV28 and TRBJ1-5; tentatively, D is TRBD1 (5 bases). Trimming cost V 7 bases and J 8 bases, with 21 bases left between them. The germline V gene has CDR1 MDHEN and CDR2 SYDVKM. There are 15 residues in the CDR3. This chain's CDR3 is CASTLPDGRGKPQHF. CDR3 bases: TGTGCCAGCACTCTCCCGGACGGAAGGGGAAAGCCCCAGCATTTT.

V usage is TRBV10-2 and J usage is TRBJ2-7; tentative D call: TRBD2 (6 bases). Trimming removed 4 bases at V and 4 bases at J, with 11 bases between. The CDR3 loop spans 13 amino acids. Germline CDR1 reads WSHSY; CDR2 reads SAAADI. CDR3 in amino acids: CASSVGLGYEQYF. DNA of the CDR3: TGCGCCAGCAGTGTGGGACTTGGATACGAGCAGTACTTC.

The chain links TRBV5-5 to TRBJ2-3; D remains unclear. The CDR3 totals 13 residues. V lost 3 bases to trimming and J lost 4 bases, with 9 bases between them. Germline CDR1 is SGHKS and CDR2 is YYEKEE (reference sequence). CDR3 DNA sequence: TGTGCCAGCAGCTCGACATGGTCAGATACGCAGTATTTT. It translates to CASSSTWSDTQYF.

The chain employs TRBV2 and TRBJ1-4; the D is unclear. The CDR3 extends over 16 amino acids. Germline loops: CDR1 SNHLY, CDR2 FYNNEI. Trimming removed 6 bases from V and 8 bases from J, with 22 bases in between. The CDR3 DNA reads TGTGCCAGCAGACGAGTTCGTTGGGCCGAACACGAAAAACTGTTTTTT. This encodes CASRRVRWAEHEKLFF.

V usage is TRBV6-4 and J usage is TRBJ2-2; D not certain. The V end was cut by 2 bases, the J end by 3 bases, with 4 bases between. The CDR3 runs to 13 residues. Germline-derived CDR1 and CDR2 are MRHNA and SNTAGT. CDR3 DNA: TGTGCCAGCAGTGACGGGGACACCGGGGAGCTGTTTTTT. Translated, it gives CASSDGDTGELFF.

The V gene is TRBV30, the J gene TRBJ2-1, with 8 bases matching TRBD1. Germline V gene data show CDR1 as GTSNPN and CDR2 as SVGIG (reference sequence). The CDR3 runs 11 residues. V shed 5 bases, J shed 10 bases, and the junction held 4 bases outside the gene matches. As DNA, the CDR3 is TGTGCCTGGGTCAGGGGGCTAGAGCAGTTCTTC. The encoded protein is CAWVRGLEQFF.

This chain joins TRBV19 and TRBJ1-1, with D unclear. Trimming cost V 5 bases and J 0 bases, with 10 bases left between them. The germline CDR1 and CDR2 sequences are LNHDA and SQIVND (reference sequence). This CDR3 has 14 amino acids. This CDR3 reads CASSSVALNTEAFF. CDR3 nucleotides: TGTGCCAGTAGTTCGGTGGCTTTGAACACTGAAGCTTTCTTT.

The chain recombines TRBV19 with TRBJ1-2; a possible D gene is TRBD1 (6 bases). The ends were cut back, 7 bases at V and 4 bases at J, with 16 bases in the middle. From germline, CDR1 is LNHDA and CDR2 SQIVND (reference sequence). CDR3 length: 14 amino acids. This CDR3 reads CASTEQGLVYGYTF. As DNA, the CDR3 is TGTGCCAGTACCGAACAGGGTTTAGTCTATGGCTACACCTTC.

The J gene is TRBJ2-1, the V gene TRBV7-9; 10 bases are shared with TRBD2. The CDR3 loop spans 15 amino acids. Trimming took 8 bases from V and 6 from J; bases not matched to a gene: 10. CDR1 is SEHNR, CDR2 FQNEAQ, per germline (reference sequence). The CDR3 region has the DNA TGTGCCAGCTCGGCTAGCGGGAGTAGTTCCAATGAGCAGTTCTTC. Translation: CASSASGSSSNEQFF.

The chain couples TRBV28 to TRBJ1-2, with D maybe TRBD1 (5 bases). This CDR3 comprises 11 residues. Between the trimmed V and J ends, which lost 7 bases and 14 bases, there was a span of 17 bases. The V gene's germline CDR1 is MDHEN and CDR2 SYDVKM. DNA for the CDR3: TGTGCCAGCATAGGGCAGGGAGGAGCAACCTTC. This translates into CASIGQGGATF.

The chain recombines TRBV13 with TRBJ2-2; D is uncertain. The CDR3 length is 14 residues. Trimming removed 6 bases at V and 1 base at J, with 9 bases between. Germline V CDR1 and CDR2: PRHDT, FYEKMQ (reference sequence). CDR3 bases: TGTGCCAGCAGGGATAACTGGAACACCGGGGAGCTGTTTTTT. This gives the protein CASRDNWNTGELFF.

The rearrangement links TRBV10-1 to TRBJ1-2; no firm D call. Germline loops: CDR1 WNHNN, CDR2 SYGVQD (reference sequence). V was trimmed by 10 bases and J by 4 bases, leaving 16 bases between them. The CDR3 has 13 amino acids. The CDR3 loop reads CAIRPGPRYGYTF. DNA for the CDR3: TGCGCCATTCGCCCGGGCCCCCGCTATGGCTACACCTTC.

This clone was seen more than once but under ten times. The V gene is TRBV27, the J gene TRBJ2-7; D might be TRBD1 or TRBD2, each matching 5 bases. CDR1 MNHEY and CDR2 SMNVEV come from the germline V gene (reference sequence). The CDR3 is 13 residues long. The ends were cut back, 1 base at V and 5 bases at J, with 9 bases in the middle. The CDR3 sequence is CASSLWGNDEQYF. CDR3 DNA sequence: TGTGCCAGCAGTTTATGGGGGAACGACGAGCAGTACTTC.

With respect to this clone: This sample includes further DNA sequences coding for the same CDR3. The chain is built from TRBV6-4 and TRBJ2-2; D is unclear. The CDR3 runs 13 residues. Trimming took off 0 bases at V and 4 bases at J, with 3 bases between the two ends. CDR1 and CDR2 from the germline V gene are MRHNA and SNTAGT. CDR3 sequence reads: CASSDSSTGELFF. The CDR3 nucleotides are TGTGCCAGCAGTGACTCTAGCACCGGGGAGCTGTTTTTT.

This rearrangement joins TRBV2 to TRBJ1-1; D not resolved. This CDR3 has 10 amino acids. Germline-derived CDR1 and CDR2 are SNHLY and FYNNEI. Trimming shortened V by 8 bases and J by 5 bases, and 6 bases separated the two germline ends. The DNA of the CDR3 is TGTGCCAGCGGAGGGACTGAAGCTTTCTTT. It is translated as CASGGTEAFF. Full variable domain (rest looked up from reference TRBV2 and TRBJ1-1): EPEVTQTPSHQVTQMGQEVILRCVPISNHLYFYWYRQILGQKVEFLVSFYNNEISEKSEIFDDQFSVERPDGSNFTLKIRSTKLEDSAMYFCASGGTEAFFGQGTRLTVV.

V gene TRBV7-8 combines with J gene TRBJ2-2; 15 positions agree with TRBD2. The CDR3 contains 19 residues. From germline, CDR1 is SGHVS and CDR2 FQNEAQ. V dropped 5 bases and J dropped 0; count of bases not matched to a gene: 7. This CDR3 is CASSLPRTSGGANTGELFF. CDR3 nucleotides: TGTGCCAGCAGCCTCCCCCGGACTAGCGGGGGGGCGAACACCGGGGAGCTGTTTTTT.

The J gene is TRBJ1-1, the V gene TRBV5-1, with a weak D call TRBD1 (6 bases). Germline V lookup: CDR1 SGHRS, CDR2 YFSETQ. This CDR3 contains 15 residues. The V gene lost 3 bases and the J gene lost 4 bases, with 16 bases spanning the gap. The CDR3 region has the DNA TGCGCCAGCAGCTCCGGCGGGGGCTTGGGCACTGAAGCTTTCTTT. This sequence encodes CASSSGGGLGTEAFF.

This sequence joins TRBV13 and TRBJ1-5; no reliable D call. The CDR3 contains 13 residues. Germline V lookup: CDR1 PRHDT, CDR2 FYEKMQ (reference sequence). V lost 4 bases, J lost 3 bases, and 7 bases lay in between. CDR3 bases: TGTGCCAGCAGCTACGGTACCAATCAGCCCCAGCATTTT. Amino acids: CASSYGTNQPQHF.